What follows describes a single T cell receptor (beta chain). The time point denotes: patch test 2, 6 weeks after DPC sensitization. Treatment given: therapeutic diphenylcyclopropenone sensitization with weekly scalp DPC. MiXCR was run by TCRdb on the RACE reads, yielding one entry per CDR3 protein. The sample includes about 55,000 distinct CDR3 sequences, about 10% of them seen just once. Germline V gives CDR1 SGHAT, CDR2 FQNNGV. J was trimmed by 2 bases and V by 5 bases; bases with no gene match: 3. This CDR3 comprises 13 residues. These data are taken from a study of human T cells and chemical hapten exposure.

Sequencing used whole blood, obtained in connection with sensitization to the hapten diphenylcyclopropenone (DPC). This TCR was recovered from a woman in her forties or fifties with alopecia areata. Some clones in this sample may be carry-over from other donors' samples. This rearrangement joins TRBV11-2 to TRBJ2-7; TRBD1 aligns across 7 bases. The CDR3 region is CASSQDRAYEQYF. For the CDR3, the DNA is TGTGCCAGCAGCCAAGACAGGGCCTACGAGCAGTACTTC.